The sequence of this T cell receptor beta chain was determined in a study of radiotherapy plus CTLA-4 blockade in lung cancer. Whole-study findings and limits: Reports state that early shifts in blood T cell clones, with interferon-beta, best predicted response. Clones of tumor-derived TCRs expanded in blood after radiotherapy plus ipilimumab.

Sequencing used immunoSEQ multiplex PCR; TCRdb keeps in-frame clones, though not all of them. The data contain about 62,000 clones, 70% to 80% of them singletons. The V gene's germline CDR1 is KGHSH and CDR2 LQKENI. The CDR3 extends over 16 amino acids. Trimming removed 3 bases from V and 1 base from J; junction bases left unmatched: 8. Alongside CTLA-4 blockade with ipilimumab, patients with chemo-refractory metastatic non-small-cell lung cancer received focal radiation. In the case of this clone: Its antigen is still unknown.

The input for sequencing was peripheral blood, taken from a patient treated with radiotherapy plus ipilimumab. The receptor's source is a human donor with non-small cell lung cancer who had a complete response to radiotherapy plus ipilimumab. This chain connects TRBV18 to TRBJ1-1; 7 bases match TRBD1. The CDR3 loop is CASSPRQGRWNTEAFF. The CDR3 coding sequence is TGTGCCAGCTCACCCCGACAGGGAAGGTGGAACACTGAAGCTTTCTTT.